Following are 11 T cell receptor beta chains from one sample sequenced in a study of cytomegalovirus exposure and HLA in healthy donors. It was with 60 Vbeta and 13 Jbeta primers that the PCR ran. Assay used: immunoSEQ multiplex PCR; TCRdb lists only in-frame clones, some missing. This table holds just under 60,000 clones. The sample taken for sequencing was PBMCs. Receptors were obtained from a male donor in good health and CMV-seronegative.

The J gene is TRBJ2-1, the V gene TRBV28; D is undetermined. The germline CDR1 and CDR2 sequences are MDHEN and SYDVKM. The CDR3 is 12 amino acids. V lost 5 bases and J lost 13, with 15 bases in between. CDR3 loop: CASSPSPGVQFF. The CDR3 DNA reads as TGTGCCAGCAGTCCCTCCCCCGGAGTACAGTTCTTC.

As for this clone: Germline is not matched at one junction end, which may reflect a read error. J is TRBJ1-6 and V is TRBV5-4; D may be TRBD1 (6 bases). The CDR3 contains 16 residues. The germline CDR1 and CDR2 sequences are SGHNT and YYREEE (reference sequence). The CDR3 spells CASSSGGGNMDSHLHF. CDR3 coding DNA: TGTGCCAGCAGCTCGGGGGGCGGGAACATGGATTCACACCTCCACTTT.

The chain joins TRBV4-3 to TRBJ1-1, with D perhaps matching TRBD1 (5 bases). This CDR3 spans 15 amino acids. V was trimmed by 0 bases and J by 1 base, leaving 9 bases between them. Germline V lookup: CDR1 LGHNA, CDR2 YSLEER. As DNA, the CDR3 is TGCGCCAGCAGCCAAGATGCGGGGCAGAACACTGAAGCTTTCTTT. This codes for CASSQDAGQNTEAFF.

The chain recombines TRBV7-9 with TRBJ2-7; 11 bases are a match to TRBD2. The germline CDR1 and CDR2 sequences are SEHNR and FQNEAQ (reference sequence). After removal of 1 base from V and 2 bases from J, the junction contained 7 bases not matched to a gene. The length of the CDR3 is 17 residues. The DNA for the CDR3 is TGTGCCAGCAGCTTAGAAACTAGCGGGAGTCGGGCCTACGAGCAGTACTTC. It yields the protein CASSLETSGSRAYEQYF.

The CDR3 sequence is CASRENMNTEAFF. CDR3 nucleotide sequence: TGTGCCAGCAGAGAAAACATGAACACTGAAGCTTTCTTT. This chain uses TRBV7-2 with TRBJ1-1; D unclear. The CDR3 covers 13 residues. Deletions cut 6 bases from V and 0 bases from J, with 8 bases between. In germline, CDR1 is SGHTA, CDR2 FQGNSA. The whole variable domain, remainder taken from reference TRBV7-2 and TRBJ1-1, is GAGVSQSPSNKVTEKGKDVELRCDPISGHTALYWYRQSLGQGLEFLIYFQGNSAPDKSGLPSDRFSAERTGGSVSTLTIQRTQQEDSAVYLCASRENMNTEAFFGQGTRLTVV.

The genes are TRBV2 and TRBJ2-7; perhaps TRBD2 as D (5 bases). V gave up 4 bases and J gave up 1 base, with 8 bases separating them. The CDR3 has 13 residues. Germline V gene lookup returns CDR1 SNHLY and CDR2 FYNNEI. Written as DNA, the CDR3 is TGTGCCAGCAGTGGGGAGTATTCCTACGAGCAGTACTTC. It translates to CASSGEYSYEQYF.

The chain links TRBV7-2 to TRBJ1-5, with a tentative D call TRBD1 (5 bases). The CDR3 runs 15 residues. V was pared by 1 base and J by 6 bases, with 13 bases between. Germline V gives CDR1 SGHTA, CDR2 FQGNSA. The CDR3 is CASSLVEGVGQPQHF. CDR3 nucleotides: TGTGCCAGCAGCTTAGTTGAAGGGGTAGGTCAGCCCCAGCATTTT.

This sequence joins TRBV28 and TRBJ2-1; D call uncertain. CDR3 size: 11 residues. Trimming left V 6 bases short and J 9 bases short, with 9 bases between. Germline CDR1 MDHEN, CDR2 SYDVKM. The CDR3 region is CASRRVLEQFF. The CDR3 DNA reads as TGTGCCAGCAGACGGGTCCTTGAGCAGTTCTTC.

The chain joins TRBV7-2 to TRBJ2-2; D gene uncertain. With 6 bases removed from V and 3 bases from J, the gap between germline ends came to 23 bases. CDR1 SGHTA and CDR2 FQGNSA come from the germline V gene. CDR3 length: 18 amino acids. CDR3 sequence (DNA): TGTGCCAGCAGTGAAGCTTCGTTAGGAGACGTCGACACCGGGGAGCTGTTTTTT. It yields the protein CASSEASLGDVDTGELFF.

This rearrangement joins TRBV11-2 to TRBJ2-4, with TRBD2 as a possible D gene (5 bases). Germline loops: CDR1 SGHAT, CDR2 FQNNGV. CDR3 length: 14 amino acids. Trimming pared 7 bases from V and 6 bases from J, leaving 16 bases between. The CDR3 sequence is CASTHIGVANIQYF. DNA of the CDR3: TGTGCCAGCACCCACATCGGGGTTGCAAACATTCAGTACTTC.

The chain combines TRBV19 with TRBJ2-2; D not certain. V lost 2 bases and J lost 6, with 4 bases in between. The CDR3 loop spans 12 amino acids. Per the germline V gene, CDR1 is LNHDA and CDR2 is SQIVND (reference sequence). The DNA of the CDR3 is TGTGCCAGTAGTATACGGGCCGGGGAGCTGTTTTTT. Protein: CASSIRAGELFF.